This TCR beta chain came from a study of early T cells in non-severe SARS-CoV-2 infection. In this sample, this clonotype turned up many times. This CDR3 region has 15 residues. CDR1 and CDR2 (germline): MDHEN, SYDVKM. The germline V and J ends were trimmed by 11 bases and 0 bases, with 18 bases remaining between them. Using its own MiXCR run on the 5' RACE reads, TCRdb lists one record per CDR3 protein. In the table there are tens of thousands of distinct CDR3 sequences, approximately 3.9% of which are singletons. The rearrangement uses TRBV28 and TRBJ2-3; the D gene is possibly TRBD2 (6 bases). The sequence came from an adult who was a healthcare worker with PCR-confirmed SARS-CoV-2 infection or an uninfected control (not recorded which). Sequencing input: whole blood. The CDR3 DNA sequence: TGTGCCGGCAACCCCCGGGGGAGGAGCACAGATACGCAGTATTTT. Its translation: CAGNPRGRSTDTQYF.